This T cell receptor beta chain was documented in a study of blood T cell repertoires in COVID-19. Overall study context: PBMCs, B-cell-depleted T cells, or T cells were the source of the cDNA or gDNA that made up the material.

Clones were sequenced by immunoSEQ multiplex PCR, and TCRdb holds only the in-frame ones, with some missing. Altogether hundreds of thousands of clones are present, 75% to 90% being singletons, with the ten largest covering approximately 1.5%. This clone showed up just once. The CDR3 is made up of 15 amino acids. Looked up from germline, CDR1 is LNHDA and CDR2 is SQIVND (reference sequence). Between the trimmed V and J ends, which lost 3 bases and 8 bases, there was a span of 16 bases. The specimen sequenced was peripheral blood. The source of this sequence is a woman in her 40s who had recovered from COVID-19. This chain links TRBV19 with TRBJ1-4; no clear D gene. The CDR3 DNA sequence: TGTGCCAGTAGTATCGAGGCCAAAGCGGAGGAAAAACTGTTTTTT. Protein sequence: CASSIEAKAEEKLFF.